This entry features one T cell receptor beta chain sequence. Its target is not known. Reverse transcription of all isolated RNA meant that expressed TCRB transcripts were sequenced. This table comes from immunoSEQ multiplex PCR, and its TCRdb copy is limited to in-frame clones, with some not included. Of 130,000 to 150,000 clones detected, roughly 50% appear once; the ten largest clones hold under 0.45%. This CDR3 spans 12 amino acids. Per germline, CDR1 SQVTM and CDR2 ANQGSEA. The germline V and J ends were trimmed by 5 bases and 1 base, with 6 bases remaining between them. The sample comes from a study of beta chain features in type 1 diabetes. Study outcomes and limitations: For TCRB rearrangement, an influence of HLA type remained unresolved here. Patients with type 1 diabetes showed fewer VDJ junction insertions and more deletions.

The TCR originated in a young man in good health. This chain joins TRBV29-1 and TRBJ1-5; D gene unclear. The sequenced sample was Tregs from blood. CDR3 amino acids: CSVMESNQPQHF. In DNA form, the CDR3 reads TGCAGCGTTATGGAGAGCAATCAGCCCCAGCATTTT.